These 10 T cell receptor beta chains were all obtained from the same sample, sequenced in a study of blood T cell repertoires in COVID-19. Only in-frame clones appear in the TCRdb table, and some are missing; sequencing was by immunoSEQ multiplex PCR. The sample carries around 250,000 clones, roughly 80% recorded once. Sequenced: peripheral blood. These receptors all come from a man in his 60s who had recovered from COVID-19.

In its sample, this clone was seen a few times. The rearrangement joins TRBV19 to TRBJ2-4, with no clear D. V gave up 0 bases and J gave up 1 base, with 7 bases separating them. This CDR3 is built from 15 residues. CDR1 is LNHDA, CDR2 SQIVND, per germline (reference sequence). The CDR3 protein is CASSIDRGAKNIQYF. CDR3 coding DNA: TGTGCCAGTAGTATAGATCGCGGCGCCAAAAACATTCAGTACTTC.

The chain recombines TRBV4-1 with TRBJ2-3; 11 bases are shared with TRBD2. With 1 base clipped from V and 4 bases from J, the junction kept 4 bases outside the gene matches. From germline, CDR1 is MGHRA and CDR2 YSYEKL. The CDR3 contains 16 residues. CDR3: CASSQAIAGGPDTQYF. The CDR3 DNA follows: TGCGCCAGCAGCCAAGCTATAGCGGGAGGGCCAGATACGCAGTATTTT.

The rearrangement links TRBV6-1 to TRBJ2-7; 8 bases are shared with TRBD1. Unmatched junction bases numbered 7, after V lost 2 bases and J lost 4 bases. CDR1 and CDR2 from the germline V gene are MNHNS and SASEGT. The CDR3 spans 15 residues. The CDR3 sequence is CASSEQSGGNYEQYF. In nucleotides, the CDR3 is TGTGCCAGCAGTGAACAATCAGGGGGCAATTACGAGCAGTACTTC.

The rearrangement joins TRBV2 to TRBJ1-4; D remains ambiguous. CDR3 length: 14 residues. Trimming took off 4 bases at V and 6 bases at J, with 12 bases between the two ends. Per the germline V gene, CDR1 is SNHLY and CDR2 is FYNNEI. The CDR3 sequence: CASSVDESYEKLFF. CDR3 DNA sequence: TGTGCCAGCAGTGTCGATGAGAGTTATGAAAAACTGTTTTTT.

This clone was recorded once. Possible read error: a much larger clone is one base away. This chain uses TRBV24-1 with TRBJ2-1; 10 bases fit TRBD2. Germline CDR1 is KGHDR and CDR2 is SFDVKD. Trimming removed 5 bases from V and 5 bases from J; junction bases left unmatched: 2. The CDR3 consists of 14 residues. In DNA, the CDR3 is TGTGCCACCAGTGGGACTAGCGGAAACAATGAGCAGTTCTTC. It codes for CATSGTSGNNEQFF.

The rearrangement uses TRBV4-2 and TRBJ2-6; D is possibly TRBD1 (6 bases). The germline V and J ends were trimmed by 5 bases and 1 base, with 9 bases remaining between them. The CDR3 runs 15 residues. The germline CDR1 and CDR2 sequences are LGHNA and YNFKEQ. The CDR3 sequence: CASSAQGSGANVLTF. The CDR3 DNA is TGTGCCAGCAGCGCCCAGGGGTCTGGGGCCAACGTCCTGACTTTC.

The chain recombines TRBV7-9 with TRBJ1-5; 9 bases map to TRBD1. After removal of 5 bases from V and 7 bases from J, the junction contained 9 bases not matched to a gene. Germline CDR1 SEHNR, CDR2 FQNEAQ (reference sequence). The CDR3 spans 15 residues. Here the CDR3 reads CASSTTQGARQPQHF. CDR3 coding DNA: TGTGCCAGCAGCACAACACAGGGGGCAAGGCAGCCCCAGCATTTT.

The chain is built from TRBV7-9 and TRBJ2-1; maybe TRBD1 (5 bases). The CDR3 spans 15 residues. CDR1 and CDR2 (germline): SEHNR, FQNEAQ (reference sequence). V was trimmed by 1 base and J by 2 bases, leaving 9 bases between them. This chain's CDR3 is CASSLGGHPYNEQFF. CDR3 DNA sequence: TGTGCCAGCAGCTTAGGAGGACACCCCTACAATGAGCAGTTCTTC.

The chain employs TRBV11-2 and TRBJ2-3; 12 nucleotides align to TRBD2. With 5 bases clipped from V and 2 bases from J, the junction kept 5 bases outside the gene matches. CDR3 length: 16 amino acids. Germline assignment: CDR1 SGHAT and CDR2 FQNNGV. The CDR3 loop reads CASSLLAGGITDTQYF. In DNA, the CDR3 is TGTGCCAGCAGCCTACTAGCGGGGGGAATCACAGATACGCAGTATTTT.

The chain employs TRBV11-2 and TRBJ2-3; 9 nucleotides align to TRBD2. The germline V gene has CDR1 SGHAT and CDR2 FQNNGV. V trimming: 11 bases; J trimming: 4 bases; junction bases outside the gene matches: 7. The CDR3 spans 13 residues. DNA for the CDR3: TGTGCCTCGAGGCTAGCGGGGCCAGATACGCAGTATTTT. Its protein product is CASRLAGPDTQYF.